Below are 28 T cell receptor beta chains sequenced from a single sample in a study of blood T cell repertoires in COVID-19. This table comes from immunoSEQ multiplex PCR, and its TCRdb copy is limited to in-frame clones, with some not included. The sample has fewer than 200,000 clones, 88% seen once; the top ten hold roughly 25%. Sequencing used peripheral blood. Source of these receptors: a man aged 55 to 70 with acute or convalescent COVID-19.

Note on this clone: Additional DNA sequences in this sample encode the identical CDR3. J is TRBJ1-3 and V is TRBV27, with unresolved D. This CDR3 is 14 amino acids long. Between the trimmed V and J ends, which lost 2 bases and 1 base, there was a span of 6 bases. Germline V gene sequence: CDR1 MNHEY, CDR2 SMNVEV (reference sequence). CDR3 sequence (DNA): TGTGCCAGCAGTTTACGGGGTTCTGGAAACACCATATATTTT. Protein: CASSLRGSGNTIYF.

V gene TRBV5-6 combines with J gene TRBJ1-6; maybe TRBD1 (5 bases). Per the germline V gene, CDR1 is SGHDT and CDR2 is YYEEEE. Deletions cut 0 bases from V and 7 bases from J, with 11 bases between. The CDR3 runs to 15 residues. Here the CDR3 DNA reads TGTGCCAGCAGCTTGGGGCCAGACAGAAATTCACCCCTCCACTTT. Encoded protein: CASSLGPDRNSPLHF.

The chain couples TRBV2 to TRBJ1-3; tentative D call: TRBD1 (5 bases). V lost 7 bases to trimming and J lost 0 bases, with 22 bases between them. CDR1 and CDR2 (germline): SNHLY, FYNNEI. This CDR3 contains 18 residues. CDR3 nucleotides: TGTGCCAGCATCCGACAGACCATTTTCAAGAGCTCTGGAAACACCATATATTTT. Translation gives CASIRQTIFKSSGNTIYF.

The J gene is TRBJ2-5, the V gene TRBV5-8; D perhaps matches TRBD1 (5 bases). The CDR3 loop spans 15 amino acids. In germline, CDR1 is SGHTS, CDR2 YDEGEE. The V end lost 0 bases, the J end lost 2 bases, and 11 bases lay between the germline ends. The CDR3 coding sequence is TGTGCCAGCAGCTTGGGTGGGGCGCGACAAGAGACCCAGTACTTC. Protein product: CASSLGGARQETQYF.

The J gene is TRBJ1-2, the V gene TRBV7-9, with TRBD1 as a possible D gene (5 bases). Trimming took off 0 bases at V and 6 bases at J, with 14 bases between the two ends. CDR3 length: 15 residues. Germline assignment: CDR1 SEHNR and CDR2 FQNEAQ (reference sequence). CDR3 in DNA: TGTGCCAGCAGCTTAGCGGTCCAGGGCGTCGATGGCTACACCTTC. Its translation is CASSLAVQGVDGYTF. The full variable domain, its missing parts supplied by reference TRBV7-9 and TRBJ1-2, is DTGVSQNPRHKITKRGQNVTFRCDPISEHNRLYWYRQTLGQGPEFLTYFQNEAQLEKSRLLSDRFSAERPKGSFSTLEIQRTEQGDSAMYLCASSLAVQGVDGYTFGSGTRLTVV.

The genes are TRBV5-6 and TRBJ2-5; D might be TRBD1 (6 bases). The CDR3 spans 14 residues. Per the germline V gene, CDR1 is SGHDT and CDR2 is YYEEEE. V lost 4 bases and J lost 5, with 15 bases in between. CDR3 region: CASSVINRVETQYF. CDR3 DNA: TGTGCCAGCAGCGTGATTAACAGGGTTGAGACCCAGTACTTC. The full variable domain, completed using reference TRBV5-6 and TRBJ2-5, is DAGVTQSPTHLIKTRGQQVTLRCSPKSGHDTVSWYQQALGQGPQFIFQYYEEEERQRGNFPDRFSGHQFPNYSSELNVNALLLGDSALYLCASSVINRVETQYFGPGTRLLVL.

CDR3 loop: CASSSQGRSSYEQYF. The DNA of the CDR3 is TGTGCCAGCAGTTCACAGGGTAGAAGCTCCTACGAGCAGTACTTC. The chain has TRBV27 and TRBJ2-7, with D maybe TRBD1 (6 bases). Germline CDR1 reads MNHEY; CDR2 reads SMNVEV (reference sequence). Trimming shortened V by 4 bases and J by 0 bases, and 13 bases separated the two germline ends. This CDR3 is built from 15 residues.

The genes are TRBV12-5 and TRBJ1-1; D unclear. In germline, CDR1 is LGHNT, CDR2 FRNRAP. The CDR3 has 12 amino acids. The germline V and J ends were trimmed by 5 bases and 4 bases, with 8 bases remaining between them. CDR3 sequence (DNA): TGTGCTAGTGGTCCCTCGAGCACTGAAGCTTTCTTT. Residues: CASGPSSTEAFF.

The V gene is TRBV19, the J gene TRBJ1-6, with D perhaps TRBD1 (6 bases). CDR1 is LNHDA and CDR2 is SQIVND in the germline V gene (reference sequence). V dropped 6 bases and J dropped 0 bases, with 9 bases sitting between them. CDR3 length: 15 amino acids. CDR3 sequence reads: CASRTGSSYNSPLHF. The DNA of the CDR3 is TGTGCCAGTAGAACAGGGAGCTCCTATAATTCACCCCTCCACTTT. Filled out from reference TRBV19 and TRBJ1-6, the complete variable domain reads DGGITQSPKYLFRKEGQNVTLSCEQNLNHDAMYWYRQDPGQGLRLIYYSQIVNDFQKGDIAEGYSVSREKKESFPLTVTSAQKNPTAFYLCASRTGSSYNSPLHFGNGTRLTVT.

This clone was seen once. In nucleotides, the CDR3 is TGTGCCAGCAGCCAAGATAGGGAGTGGGACAGGGTTCATGGCTACACCTTC. Its protein product is CASSQDREWDRVHGYTF. The V and J genes are TRBV4-2 and TRBJ1-2; TRBD1 matches 9 bases. This CDR3 has 17 residues. Trimming at V came to 0 bases and at J to 6 bases, leaving 11 bases not matched to a gene. Germline loops: CDR1 LGHNA, CDR2 YNFKEQ.

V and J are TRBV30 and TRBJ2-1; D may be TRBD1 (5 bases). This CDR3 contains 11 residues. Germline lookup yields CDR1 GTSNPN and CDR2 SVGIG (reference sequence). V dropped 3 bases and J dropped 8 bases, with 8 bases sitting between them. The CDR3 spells CAWSDRDEQFF. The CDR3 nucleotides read TGTGCCTGGAGCGACAGAGATGAGCAGTTCTTC.

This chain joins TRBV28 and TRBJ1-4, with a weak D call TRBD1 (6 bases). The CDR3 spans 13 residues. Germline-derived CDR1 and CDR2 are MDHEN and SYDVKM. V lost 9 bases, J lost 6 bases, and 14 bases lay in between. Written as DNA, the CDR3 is TGTGCCAGTCGAGGGGGAGGGGATGAAAAACTGTTTTTT. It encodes CASRGGGDEKLFF.

The CDR3 sequence is CASGGQDSYEQYV. For the CDR3, the DNA is TGTGCCAGCGGGGGACAAGACTCCTACGAGCAGTACGTC. The chain recombines TRBV6-5 with TRBJ2-7; weak D call: TRBD1 (6 bases). Trimming removed 8 bases at V and 0 bases at J, with 11 bases between. CDR3 length: 13 residues. Germline V CDR1 and CDR2: MNHEY, SVGAGI.

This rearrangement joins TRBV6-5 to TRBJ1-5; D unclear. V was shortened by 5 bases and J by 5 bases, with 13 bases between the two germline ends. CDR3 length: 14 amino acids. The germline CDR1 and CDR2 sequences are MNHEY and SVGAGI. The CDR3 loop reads CASSRAQIDQPQHF. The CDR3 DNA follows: TGTGCCAGCAGTAGAGCCCAAATCGATCAGCCCCAGCATTTT.

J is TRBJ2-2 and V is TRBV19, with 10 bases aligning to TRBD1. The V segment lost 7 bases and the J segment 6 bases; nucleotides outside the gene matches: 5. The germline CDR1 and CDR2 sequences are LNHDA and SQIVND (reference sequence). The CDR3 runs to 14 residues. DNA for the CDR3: TGTGCCAGTACCCGGACAGGGGGAGCCGGGGAGCTGTTTTTT. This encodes CASTRTGGAGELFF.

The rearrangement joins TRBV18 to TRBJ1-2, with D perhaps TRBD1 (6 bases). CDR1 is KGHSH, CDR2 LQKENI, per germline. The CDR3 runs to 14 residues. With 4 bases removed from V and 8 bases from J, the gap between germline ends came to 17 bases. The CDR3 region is CASSLDSPSRGYTF. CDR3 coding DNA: TGTGCCAGCTCACTGGACAGCCCATCAAGGGGCTACACCTTC.

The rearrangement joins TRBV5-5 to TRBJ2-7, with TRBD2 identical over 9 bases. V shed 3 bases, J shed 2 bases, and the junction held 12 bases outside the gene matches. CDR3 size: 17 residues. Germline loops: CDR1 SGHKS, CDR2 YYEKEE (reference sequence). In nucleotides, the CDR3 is TGTGCCAGCAGCTCGGTACCGCGGGCGGGAGGGACCTACGAGCAGTACTTC. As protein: CASSSVPRAGGTYEQYF.

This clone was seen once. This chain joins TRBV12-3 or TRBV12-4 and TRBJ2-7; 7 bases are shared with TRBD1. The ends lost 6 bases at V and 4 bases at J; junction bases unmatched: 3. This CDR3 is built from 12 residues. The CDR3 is CASSTQGYEQYF. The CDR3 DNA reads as TGTGCCAGCAGCACACAGGGGTACGAGCAGTACTTC.

The CDR3 DNA is TGTGCCAGCAGCCCCCGGGGAGGCTGGTCCGGAAACACCATATATTTT. It translates to CASSPRGGWSGNTIYF. This chain links TRBV5-5 with TRBJ1-3; no reliable D call. The CDR3 has 16 amino acids. Trimming removed 4 bases at V and 4 bases at J, with 18 bases between. The germline V gene encodes CDR1 SGHKS and CDR2 YYEKEE (reference sequence).

Here the CDR3 reads CASSFRQGPGYTF. CDR3 sequence (DNA): TGTGCCAGCAGCTTTCGACAGGGGCCTGGCTACACCTTC. V is TRBV3-1 (or the pseudogene TRBV3-2) and J is TRBJ1-2, with 8 bases aligning to TRBD1. The J segment lost 7 bases and the V segment lost 5 bases, leaving 6 bases of the junction unmatched. Germline values: CDR1 LGHDT, CDR2 YNNKEL (reference sequence). This CDR3 is built from 13 residues.

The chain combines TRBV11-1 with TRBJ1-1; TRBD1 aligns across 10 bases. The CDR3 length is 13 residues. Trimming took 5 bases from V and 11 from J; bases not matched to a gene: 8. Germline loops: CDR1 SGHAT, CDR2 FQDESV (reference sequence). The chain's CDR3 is CASSDRGRGNAFF. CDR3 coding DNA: TGTGCCAGCAGCGACAGGGGGCGCGGGAACGCTTTCTTT.

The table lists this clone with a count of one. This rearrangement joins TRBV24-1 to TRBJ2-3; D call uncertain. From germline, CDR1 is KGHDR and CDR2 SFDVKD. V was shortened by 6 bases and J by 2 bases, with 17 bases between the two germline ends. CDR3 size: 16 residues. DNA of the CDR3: TGTGCCACCAGTTCTATTAGACTGGCGAACACAGATACGCAGTATTTT. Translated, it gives CATSSIRLANTDTQYF.

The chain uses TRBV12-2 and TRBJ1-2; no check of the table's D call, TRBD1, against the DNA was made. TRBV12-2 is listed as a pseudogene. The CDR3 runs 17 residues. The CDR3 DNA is TGTGCAAGACTCCGGTGGACAGCCTATCTAGCTAACTATGGCTACACCTTC. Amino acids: CARLRWTAYLANYGYTF.

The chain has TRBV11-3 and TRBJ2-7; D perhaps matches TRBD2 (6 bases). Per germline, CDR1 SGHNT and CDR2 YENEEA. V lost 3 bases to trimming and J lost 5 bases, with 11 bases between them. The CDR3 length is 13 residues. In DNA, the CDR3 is TGTGCCAGCAGCTTGGAGGGTTCGGACGAGCAGTACTTC. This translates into CASSLEGSDEQYF.

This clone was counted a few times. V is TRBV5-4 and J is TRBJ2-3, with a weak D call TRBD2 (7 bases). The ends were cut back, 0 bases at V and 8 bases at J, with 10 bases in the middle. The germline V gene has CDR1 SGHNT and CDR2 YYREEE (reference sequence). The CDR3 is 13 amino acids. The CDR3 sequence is CASSLVGGGTQYF. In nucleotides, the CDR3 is TGTGCCAGCAGCTTGGTAGGGGGGGGTACGCAGTATTTT.

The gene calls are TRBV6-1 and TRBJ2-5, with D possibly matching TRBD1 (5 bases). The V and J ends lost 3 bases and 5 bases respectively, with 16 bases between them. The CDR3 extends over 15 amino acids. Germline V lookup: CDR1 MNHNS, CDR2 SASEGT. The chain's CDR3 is CASSEGIAGYETQYF. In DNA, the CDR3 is TGTGCCAGCAGTGAGGGGATTGCAGGGTACGAGACCCAGTACTTC.

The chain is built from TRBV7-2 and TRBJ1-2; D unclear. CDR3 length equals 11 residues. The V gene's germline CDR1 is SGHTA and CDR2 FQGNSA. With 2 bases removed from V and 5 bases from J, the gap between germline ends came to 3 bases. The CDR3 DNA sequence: TGTGCCAGCAGCTTATCATATGGCTACACCTTC. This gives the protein CASSLSYGYTF.

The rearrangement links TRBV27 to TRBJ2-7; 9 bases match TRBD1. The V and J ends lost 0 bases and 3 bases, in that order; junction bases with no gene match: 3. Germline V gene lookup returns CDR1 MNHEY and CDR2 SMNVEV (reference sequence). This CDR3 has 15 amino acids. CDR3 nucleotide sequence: TGTGCCAGCAGTTTATCAGGGACAGGGCTCTACGAGCAGTACGTC. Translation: CASSLSGTGLYEQYV.